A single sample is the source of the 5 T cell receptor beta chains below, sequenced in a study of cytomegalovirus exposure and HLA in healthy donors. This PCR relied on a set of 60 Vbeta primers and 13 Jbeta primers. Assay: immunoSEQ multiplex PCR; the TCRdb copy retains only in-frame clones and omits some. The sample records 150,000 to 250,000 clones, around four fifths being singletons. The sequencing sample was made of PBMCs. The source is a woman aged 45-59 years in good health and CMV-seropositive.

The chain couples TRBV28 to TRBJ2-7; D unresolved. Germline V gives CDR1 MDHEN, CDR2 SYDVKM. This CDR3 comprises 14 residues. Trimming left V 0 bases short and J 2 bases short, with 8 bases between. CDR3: CASSLWAGTYEQYF. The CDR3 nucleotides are TGTGCCAGCAGTTTATGGGCAGGTACCTACGAGCAGTACTTC. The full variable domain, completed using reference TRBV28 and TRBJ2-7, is DVKVTQSSRYLVKRTGEKVFLECVQDMDHENMFWYRQDPGLGLRLIYFSYDVKMKEKGDIPEGYSVSREKKERFSLILESASTNQTSMYLCASSLWAGTYEQYFGPGTRLTVT.

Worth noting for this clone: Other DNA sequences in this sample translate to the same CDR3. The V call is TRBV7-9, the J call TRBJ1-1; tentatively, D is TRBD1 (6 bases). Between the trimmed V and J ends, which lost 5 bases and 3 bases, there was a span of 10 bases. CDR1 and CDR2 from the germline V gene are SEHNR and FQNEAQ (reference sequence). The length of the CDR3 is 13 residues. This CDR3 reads CASSRGGHTEAFF. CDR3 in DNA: TGTGCCAGCAGCCGCGGGGGGCACACTGAAGCTTTCTTT.

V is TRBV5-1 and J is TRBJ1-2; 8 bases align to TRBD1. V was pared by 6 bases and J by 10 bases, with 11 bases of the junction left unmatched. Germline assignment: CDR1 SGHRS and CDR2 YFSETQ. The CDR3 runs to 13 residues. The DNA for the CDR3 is TGCGCCAGCACCTCGACAGGGGTGGATGTCTACACCTTC. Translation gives CASTSTGVDVYTF.

In DNA, the CDR3 is TGTGCCAGCGGATCCAGTTCAGGGGCGCGTGGTCAACTGTTTTTT. Its translation is CASGSSSGARGQLFF. The chain employs TRBV28 and TRBJ1-4, with D perhaps TRBD1 (6 bases). Trimming shortened V by 8 bases and J by 12 bases, and 25 bases separated the two germline ends. The CDR3 consists of 15 residues. CDR1 and CDR2 from the germline V gene are MDHEN and SYDVKM.

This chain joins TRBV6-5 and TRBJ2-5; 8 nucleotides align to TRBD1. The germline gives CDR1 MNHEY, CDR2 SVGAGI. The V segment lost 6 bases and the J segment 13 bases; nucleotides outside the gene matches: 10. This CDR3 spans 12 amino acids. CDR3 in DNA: TGTGCCAGCAGCCGGGGACAGGAAAAACTGTACTTC. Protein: CASSRGQEKLYF.